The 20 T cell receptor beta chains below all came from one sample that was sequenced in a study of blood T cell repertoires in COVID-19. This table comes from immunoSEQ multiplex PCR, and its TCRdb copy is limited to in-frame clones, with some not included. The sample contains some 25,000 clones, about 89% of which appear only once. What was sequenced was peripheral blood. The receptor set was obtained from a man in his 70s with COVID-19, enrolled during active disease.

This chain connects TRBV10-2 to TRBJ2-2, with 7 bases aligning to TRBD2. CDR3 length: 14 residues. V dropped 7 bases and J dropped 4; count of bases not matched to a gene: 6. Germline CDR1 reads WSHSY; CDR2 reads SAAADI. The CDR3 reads CASMRAGSTGELFF. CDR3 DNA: TGCGCCAGCATGCGAGCGGGAAGCACCGGGGAGCTGTTTTTT.

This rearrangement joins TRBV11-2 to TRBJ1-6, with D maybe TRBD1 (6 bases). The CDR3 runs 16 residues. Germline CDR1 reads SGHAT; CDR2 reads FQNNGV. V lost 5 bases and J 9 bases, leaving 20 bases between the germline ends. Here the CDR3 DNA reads TGTGCCAGCAGCCAAACGCGGGGGGCGGCGAGTTCACCCCTCCACTTT. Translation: CASSQTRGAASSPLHF.

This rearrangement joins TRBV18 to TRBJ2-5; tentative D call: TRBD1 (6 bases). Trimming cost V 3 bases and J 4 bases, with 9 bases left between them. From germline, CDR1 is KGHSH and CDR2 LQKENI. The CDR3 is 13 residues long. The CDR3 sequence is CASSPVGGETQYF. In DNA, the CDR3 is TGTGCCAGCTCACCGGTAGGGGGAGAGACCCAGTACTTC.

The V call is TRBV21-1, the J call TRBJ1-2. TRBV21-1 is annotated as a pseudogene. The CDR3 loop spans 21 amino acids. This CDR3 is CASPFLGPRIKAGQVCYGYTF. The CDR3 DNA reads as TGTGCCAGCCCCTTCTTGGGACCCCGGATAAAAGCGGGTCAGGTTTGCTATGGCTACACCTTC.

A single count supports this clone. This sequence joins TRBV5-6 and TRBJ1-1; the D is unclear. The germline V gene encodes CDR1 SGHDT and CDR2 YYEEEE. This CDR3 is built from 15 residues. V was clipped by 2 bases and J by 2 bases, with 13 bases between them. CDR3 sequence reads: CASSFESSVNTEAFF. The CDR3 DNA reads TGTGCCAGCAGCTTTGAGTCTTCCGTTAACACTGAAGCTTTCTTT.

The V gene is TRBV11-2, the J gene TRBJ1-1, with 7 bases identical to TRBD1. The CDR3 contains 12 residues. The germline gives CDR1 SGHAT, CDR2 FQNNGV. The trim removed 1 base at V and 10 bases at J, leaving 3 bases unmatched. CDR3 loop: CASSLGQGLAFF. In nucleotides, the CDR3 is TGTGCCAGCAGCTTAGGACAGGGACTAGCTTTCTTT. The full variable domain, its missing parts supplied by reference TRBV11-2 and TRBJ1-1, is EAGVAQSPRYKIIEKRQSVAFWCNPISGHATLYWYQQILGQGPKLLIQFQNNGVVDDSQLPKDRFSAERLKGVDSTLKIQPAKLEDSAVYLCASSLGQGLAFFGQGTRLTVV.

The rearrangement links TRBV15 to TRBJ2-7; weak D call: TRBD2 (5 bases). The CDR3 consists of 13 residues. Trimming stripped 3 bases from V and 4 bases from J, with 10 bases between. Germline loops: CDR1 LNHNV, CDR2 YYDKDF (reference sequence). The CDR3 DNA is TGTGCCACCAGCAGGGGTCGGGGTTACGAGCAGTACTTC. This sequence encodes CATSRGRGYEQYF. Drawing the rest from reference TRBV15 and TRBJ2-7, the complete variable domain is DAMVIQNPRYQVTQFGKPVTLSCSQTLNHNVMYWYQQKSSQAPKLLFHYYDKDFNNEADTPDNFQSRRPNTSFCFLDIRSPGLGDTAMYLCATSRGRGYEQYFGPGTRLTVT.

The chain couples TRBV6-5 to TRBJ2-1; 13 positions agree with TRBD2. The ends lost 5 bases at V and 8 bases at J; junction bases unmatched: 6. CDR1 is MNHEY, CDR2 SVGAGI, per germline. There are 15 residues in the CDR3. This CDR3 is CASSRRGLAGDEQFF. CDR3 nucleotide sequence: TGTGCCAGCAGTCGCCGAGGACTAGCGGGAGATGAGCAGTTCTTC.

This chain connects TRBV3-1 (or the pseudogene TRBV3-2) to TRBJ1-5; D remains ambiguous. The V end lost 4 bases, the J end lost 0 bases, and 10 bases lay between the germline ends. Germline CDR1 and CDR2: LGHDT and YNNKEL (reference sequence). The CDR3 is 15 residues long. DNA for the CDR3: TGTGCCAGCAGCCCCGGCGGATATAGCAATCAGCCCCAGCATTTT. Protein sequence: CASSPGGYSNQPQHF.

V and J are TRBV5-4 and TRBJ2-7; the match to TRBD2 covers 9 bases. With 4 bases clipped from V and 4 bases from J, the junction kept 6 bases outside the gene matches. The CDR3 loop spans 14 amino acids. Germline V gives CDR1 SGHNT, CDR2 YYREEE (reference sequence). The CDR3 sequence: CASSLAGLAYEQYF. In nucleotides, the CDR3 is TGTGCCAGCAGCCTGGCTGGACTAGCGTACGAGCAGTACTTC.

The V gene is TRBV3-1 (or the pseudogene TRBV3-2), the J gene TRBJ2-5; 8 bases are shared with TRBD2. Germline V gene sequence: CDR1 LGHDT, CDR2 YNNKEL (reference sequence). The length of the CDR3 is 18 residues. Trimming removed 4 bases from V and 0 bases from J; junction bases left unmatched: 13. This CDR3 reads CASSPSRAGVMYQETQYF. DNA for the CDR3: TGTGCCAGCAGCCCCTCCCGAGCGGGGGTGATGTACCAAGAGACCCAGTACTTC.

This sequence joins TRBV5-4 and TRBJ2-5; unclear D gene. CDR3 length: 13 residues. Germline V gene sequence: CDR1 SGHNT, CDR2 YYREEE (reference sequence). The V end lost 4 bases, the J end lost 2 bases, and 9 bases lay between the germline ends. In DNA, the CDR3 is TGTGCCAGCAGCCGCCAGATACAAGAGACCCAGTACTTC. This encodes CASSRQIQETQYF.

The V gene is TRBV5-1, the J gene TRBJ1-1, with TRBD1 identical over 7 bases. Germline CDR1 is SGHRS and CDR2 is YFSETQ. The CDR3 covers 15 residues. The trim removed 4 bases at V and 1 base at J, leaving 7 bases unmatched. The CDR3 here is CASSLQGWGNTEAFF. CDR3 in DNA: TGCGCCAGCAGCCTACAGGGGTGGGGGAACACTGAAGCTTTCTTT.

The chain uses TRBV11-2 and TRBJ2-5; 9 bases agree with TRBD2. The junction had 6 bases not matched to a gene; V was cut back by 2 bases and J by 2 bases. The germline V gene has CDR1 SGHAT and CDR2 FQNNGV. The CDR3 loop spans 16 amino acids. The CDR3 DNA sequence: TGTGCCAGCAGCTTATATAGCGGGGGAAGGCAAGAGACCCAGTACTTC. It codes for CASSLYSGGRQETQYF.

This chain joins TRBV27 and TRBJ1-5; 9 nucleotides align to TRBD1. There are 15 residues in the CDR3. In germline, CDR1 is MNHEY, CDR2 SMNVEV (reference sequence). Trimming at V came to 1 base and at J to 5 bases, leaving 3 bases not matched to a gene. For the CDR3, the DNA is TGTGCCAGCAGTTTATGGGGACAGGGAGATCAGCCCCAGCATTTT. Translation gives CASSLWGQGDQPQHF.

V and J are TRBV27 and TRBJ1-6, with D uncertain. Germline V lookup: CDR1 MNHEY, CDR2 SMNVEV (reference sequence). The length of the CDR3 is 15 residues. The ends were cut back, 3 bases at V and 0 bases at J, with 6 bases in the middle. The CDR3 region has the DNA TGTGCCAGCAGTTTGGGCAGCTCCTATAATTCACCCCTCCACTTT. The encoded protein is CASSLGSSYNSPLHF.

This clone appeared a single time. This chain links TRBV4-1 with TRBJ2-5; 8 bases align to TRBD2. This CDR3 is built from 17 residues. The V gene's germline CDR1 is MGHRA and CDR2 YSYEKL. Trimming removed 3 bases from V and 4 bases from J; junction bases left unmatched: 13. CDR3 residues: CASSHRIAGGLGETQYF. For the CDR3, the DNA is TGCGCCAGCAGCCACCGGATCGCGGGGGGTCTGGGAGAGACCCAGTACTTC.

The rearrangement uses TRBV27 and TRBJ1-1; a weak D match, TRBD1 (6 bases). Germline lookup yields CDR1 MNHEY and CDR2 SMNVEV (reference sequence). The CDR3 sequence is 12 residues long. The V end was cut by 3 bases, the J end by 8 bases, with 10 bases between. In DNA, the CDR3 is TGTGCCAGCAGTTTGCTCGGGACAGAAGCTTTCTTT. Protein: CASSLLGTEAFF.

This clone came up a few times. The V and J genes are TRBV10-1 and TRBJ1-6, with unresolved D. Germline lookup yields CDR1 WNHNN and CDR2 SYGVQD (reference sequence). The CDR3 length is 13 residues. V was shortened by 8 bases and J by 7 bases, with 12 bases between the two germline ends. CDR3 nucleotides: TGCGCCAGCGCCCGAGGCATCAATTCACCCCTCCACTTT. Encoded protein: CASARGINSPLHF.

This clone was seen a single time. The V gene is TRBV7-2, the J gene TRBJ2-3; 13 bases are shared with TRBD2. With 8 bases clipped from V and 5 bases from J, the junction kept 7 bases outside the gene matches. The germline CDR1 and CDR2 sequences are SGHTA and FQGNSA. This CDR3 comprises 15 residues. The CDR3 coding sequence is TGTGCCAGCCGCGGGACTAGCGGGATGAAAGATACGCAGTATTTT. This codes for CASRGTSGMKDTQYF.